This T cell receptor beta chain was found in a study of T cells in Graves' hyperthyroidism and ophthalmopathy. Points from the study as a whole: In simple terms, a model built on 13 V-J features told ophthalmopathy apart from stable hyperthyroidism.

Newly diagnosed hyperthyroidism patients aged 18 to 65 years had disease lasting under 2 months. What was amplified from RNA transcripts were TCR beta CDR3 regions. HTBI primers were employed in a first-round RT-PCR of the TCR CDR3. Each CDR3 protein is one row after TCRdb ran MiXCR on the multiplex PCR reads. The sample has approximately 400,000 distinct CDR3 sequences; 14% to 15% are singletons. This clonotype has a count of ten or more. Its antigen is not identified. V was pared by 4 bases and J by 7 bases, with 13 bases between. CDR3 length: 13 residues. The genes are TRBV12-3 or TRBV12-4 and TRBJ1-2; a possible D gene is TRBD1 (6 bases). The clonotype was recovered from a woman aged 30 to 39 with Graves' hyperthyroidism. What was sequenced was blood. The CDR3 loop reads CASSSGTRGGYTF. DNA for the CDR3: TGTGCCAGCAGTTCTGGGACAAGGGGTGGCTACACCTTC.